This is a list of T cell receptor beta chains from one sample in a study of cytotoxic CD8 clonotypes in ibrutinib-treated CLL. TCRdb's table, derived via immunoSEQ multiplex PCR, lists solely in-frame clones and lacks some. The table includes 150,000 to 200,000 clones, about 88% detected once. The sample here was PBMCs, taken at disease progression, from a patient treated with ibrutinib. These receptors were taken from a human donor with chronic lymphocytic leukemia. The CDR3 runs from the conserved cysteine through the conserved F or W. Clone size is stated in some rows and not others, as once, few, many or a class when expanded.

clone_size | j_call | v_call | cdr3_aa
. | TRBJ1-4 | TRBV28 | CASRTFDEKLFF
. | TRBJ2-7 | TRBV6-5 | CASSYSGEYEQYF
. | TRBJ1-1 | TRBV18 | CASSPLGNTEAFF
. | TRBJ2-2 | TRBV19 | CASTTHGTLNTGELFF
. | TRBJ2-2 | TRBV7-2 | CASSPRGTVGVSGELFF
. | TRBJ2-1 | TRBV7-2 | CASSLALSSGGDEQFF
. | TRBJ2-7 | TRBV7-6 | CASSLGLDRGEQYF
. | TRBJ2-1 | TRBV11-3 | CASSLEPRGDEQFF
. | TRBJ1-4 | TRBV28 | CASGRAGPTNEKLFF
. | TRBJ1-1 | TRBV30 | CAWSFGTEAFF
. | TRBJ2-1 | TRBV30 | CAWSGAGGGGWNEQFF
. | TRBJ2-3 | TRBV6-5 | CASSTSSRTQYF
. | TRBJ1-2 | TRBV6-6 | CASGEGYGYTF
. | TRBJ1-2 | TRBV6-5 | CASSYSDSGGHTF
. | TRBJ1-1 | TRBV7-9 | CASSLVGQGAEAFF
. | TRBJ2-2 | TRBV29-1 | CSVSGTGDYRPGELFF
once | TRBJ2-7 | TRBV5-4 | CASSREGGEGRREQYF
. | TRBJ1-2 | TRBV2 | CASSRISGQGTYGYTF
. | TRBJ2-7 | TRBV5-4 | CASSSTRLAGANEQYF
. | TRBJ1-2 | TRBV7-2 | CASSLAGQGNYGYTF
. | TRBJ1-4 | TRBV5-5 | CASSLGQGHEKLFF
. | TRBJ2-3 | TRBV2 | CARSESSAGDTQYF
few | TRBJ2-1 | TRBV4-3 | CASSQDVGGHNEQFF
. | TRBJ2-3 | TRBV29-1 | CSVGRADTQYF
. | TRBJ2-5 | TRBV11-2 | CASTKSGRRETQYF
. | TRBJ1-5 | TRBV30 | CAWSVPHRQGALQPQHF
. | TRBJ1-2 | TRBV5-1 | CASSRVSSVNYGYTF
once | TRBJ2-3 | TRBV6-5 | CASRVTVTDTQYF
. | TRBJ2-7 | TRBV2 | CASRLYYEQYF
. | TRBJ1-1 | TRBV18 | CASTPDRDTEAFF
. | TRBJ2-1 | TRBV27 | CASSPYRASYNEQFF
. | TRBJ1-2 | TRBV19 | CATRTQPPRKNYGYTF